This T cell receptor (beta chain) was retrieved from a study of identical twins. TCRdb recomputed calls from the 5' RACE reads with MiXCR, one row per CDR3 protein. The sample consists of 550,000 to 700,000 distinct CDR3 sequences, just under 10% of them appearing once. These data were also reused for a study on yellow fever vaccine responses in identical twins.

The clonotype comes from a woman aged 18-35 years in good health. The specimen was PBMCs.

CDR3 nucleotide sequence: TGTGCCAGCACCCCGAGCCTAGCGGAATCTTATACCGGGGAGCTGTTTTTT. It is translated as CASTPSLAESYTGELFF. The chain joins TRBV7-9 to TRBJ2-2, with TRBD2 matching over 7 bases. CDR1 SEHNR and CDR2 FQNEAQ come from the germline V gene (reference sequence). This CDR3 comprises 17 residues. V trimming: 7 bases; J trimming: 5 bases; junction bases outside the gene matches: 16.